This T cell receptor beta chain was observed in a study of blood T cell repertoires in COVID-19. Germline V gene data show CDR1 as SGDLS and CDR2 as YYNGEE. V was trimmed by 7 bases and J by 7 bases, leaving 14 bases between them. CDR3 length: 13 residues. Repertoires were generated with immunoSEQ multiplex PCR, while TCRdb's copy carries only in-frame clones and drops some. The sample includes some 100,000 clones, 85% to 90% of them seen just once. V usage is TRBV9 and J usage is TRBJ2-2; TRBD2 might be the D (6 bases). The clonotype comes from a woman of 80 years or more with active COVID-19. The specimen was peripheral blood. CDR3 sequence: CASGKFGGGELFF. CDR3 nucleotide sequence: TGTGCCAGCGGAAAATTCGGGGGCGGGGAGCTGTTTTTT.